This note documents a single T cell receptor beta chain sequence. The target antigen is unknown. The data derive from a study of T cell responses to AZD1222 COVID-19 vaccine. General study points: None of the repertoires were sampled until the peak T cell response had passed. Among those given AZD1222, only five or six were seropositive at baseline. Breadth and depth of Spike-specific TCRs rose after two AZD1222 doses. Epitopes outside B.1.351 and B.1.1.7 mutated regions reportedly drew nearly half of spike TCRs.

From germline, CDR1 is SGHTA and CDR2 FQGTGA. This CDR3 contains 13 residues. The J segment lost 10 bases and the V segment lost 5 bases, leaving 8 bases of the junction unmatched. Only in-frame clones appear in the TCRdb table, and some are missing; sequencing was by immunoSEQ multiplex PCR. The data show just over 65,000 clones, about 90% seen once. The gene calls are TRBV7-3 and TRBJ2-3; 8 bases are shared with TRBD1. Source: peripheral blood, taken on day 0 of AZD1222 vaccination. The clonotype was recovered from an adult in good health. CDR3 amino acids: CASSLLGQGPQYF. DNA for the CDR3: TGTGCCAGCAGCCTTTTAGGACAGGGCCCGCAGTATTTT.